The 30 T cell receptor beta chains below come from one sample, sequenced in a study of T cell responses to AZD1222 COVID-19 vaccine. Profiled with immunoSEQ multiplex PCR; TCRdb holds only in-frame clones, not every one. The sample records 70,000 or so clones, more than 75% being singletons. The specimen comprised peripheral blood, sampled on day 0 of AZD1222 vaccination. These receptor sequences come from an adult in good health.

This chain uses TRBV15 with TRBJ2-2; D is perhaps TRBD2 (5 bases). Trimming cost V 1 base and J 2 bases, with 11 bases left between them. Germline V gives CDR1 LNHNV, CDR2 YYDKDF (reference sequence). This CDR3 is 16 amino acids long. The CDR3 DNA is TGTGCCACCAGCAGAGGGCTAGCTTCAAACACCGGGGAGCTGTTTTTT. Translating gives CATSRGLASNTGELFF.

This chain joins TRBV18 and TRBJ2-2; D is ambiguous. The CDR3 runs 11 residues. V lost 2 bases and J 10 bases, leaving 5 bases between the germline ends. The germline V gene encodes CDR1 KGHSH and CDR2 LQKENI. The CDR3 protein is CASSPDTELFF. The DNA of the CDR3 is TGTGCCAGCTCACCAGATACGGAGCTGTTTTTT.

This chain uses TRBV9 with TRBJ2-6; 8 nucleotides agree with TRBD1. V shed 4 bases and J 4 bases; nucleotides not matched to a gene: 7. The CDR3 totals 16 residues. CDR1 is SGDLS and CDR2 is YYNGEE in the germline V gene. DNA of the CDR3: TGTGCCAGCAGCCCTCGGACAGGGACGGGGGCCAACGTCCTGACTTTC. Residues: CASSPRTGTGANVLTF.

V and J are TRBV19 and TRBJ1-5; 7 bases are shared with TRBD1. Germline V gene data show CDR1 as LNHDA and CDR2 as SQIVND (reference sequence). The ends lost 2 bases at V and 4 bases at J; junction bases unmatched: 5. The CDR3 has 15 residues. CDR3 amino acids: CASSIRTGGNQPQHF. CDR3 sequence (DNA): TGTGCCAGTAGTATAAGGACAGGTGGGAATCAGCCCCAGCATTTT.

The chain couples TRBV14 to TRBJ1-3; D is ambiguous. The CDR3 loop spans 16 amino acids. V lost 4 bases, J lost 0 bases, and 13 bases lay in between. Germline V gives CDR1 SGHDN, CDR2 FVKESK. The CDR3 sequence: CASSLTLGYSGNTIYF. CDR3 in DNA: TGTGCCAGCAGCCTAACCCTAGGGTACTCTGGAAACACCATATATTTT.

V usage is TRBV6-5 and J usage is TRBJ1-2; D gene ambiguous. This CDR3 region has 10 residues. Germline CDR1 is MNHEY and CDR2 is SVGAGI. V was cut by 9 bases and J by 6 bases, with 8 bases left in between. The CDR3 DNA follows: TGTGCCAGTTGGTCCGATGGCTACACCTTC. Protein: CASWSDGYTF.

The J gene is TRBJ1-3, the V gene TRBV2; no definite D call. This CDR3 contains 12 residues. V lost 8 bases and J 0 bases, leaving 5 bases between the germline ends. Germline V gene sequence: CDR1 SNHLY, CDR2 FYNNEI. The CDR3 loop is CASEVSGNTIYF. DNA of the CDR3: TGTGCCAGCGAGGTCTCTGGAAACACCATATATTTT.

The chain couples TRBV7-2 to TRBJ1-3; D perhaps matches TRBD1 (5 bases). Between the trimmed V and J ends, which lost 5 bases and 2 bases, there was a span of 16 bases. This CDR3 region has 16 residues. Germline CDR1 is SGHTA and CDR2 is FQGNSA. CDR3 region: CASSATRQPPGNTIYF. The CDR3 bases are TGTGCCAGCAGCGCCACCCGACAGCCGCCTGGAAACACCATATATTTT. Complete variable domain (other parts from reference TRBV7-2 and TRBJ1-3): GAGVSQSPSNKVTEKGKDVELRCDPISGHTALYWYRQSLGQGLEFLIYFQGNSAPDKSGLPSDRFSAERTGGSVSTLTIQRTQQEDSAVYLCASSATRQPPGNTIYFGEGSWLTVV.

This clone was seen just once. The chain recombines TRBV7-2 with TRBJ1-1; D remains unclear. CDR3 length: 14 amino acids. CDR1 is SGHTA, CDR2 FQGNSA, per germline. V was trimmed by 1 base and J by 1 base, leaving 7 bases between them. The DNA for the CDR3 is TGTGCCAGCAGCTTAGACGCGTGGAACACTGAAGCTTTCTTT. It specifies CASSLDAWNTEAFF.

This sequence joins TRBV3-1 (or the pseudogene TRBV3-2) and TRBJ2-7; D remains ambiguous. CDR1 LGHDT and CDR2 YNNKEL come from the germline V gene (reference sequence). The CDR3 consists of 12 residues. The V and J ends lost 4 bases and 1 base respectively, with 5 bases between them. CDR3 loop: CASSRGSYEQYF. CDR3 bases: TGTGCCAGCAGCCGTGGTTCCTACGAGCAGTACTTC.

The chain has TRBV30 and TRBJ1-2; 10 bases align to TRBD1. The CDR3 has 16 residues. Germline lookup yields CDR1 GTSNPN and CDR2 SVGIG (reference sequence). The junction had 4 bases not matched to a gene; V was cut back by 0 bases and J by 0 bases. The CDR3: CAWSVTGQGTNYGYTF. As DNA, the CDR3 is TGTGCCTGGAGTGTAACGGGACAGGGGACTAACTATGGCTACACCTTC.

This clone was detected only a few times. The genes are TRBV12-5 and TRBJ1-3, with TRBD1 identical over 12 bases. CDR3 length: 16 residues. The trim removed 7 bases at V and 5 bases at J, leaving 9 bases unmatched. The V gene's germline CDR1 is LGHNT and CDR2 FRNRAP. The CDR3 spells CASAEGQGAGRNTIYF. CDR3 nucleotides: TGTGCTAGTGCCGAGGGACAGGGGGCGGGTAGAAACACCATATATTTT. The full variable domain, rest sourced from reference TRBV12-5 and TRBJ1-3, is DARVTQTPRHKVTEMGQEVTMRCQPILGHNTVFWYRQTMMQGLELLAYFRNRAPLDDSGMPKDRFSAEMPDATLATLKIQPSEPRDSAVYFCASAEGQGAGRNTIYFGEGSWLTVV.

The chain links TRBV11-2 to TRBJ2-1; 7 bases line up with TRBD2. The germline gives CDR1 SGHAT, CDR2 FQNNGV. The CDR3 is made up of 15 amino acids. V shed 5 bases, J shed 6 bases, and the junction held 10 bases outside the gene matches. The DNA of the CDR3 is TGTGCCAGCAGCCCCCGGTGGGGCGGGGGCAATGAGCAGTTCTTC. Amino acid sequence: CASSPRWGGGNEQFF.

CDR3 DNA: TGTGCCAGCAGCTTAGGTCAGCTAATGAACACTGAAGCTTTCTTT. Its protein is CASSLGQLMNTEAFF. The chain carries TRBV7-8 and TRBJ1-1, with D unclear. The CDR3 runs 15 residues. Germline lookup yields CDR1 SGHVS and CDR2 FQNEAQ. V lost 1 base and J 0 bases, leaving 9 bases between the germline ends. The full variable domain, completed using reference TRBV7-8 and TRBJ1-1, is GAGVSQSPRYKVAKRGQDVALRCDPISGHVSLFWYQQALGQGPEFLTYFQNEAQLDKSGLPSDRFFAERPEGSVSTLKIQRTQQEDSAVYLCASSLGQLMNTEAFFGQGTRLTVV.

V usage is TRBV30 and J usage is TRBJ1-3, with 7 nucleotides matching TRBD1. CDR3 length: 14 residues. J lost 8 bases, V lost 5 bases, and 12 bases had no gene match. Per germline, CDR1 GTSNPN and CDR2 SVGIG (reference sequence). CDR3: CAWAGTAGRYTIYF. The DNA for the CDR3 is TGTGCCTGGGCCGGGACAGCCGGACGTTACACCATATATTTT.

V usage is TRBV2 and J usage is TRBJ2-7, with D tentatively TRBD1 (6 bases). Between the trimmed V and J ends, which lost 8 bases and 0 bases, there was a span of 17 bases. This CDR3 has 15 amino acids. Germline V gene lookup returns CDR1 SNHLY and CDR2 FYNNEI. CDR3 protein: CASDFRDTPSYEQYF. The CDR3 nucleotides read TGTGCCAGCGATTTCCGGGACACGCCCTCCTACGAGCAGTACTTC.

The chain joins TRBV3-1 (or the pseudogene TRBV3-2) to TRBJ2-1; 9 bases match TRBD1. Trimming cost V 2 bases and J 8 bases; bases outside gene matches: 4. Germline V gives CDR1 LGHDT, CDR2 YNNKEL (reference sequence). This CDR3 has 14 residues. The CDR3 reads CASSQWTGVDEQFF. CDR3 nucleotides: TGTGCCAGCAGCCAATGGACAGGGGTCGATGAGCAGTTCTTC.

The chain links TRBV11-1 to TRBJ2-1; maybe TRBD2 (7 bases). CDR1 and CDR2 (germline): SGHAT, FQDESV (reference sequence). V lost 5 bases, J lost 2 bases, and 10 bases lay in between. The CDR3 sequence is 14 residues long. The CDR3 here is CASSGGGPYNEQFF. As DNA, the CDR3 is TGTGCCAGCAGCGGGGGGGGCCCCTACAATGAGCAGTTCTTC. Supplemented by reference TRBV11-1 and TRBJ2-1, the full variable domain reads EAEVAQSPRYKITEKSQAVAFWCDPISGHATLYWYRQILGQGPELLVQFQDESVVDDSQLPKDRFSAERLKGVDSTLKIQPAELGDSAMYLCASSGGGPYNEQFFGPGTRLTVL.

The CDR3 reads CASTNGGDGYTF. The DNA of the CDR3 is TGTGCCAGCACCAACGGGGGGGATGGCTACACCTTC. This chain connects TRBV6-5 to TRBJ1-2; the D gene is possibly TRBD1 (5 bases). The CDR3 sequence is 12 residues long. V dropped 7 bases and J dropped 6 bases, with 12 bases sitting between them. The germline CDR1 and CDR2 sequences are MNHEY and SVGAGI.

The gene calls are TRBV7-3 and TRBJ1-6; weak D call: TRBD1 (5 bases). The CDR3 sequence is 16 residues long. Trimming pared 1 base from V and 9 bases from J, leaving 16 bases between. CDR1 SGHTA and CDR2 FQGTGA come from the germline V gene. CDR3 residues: CASSLMDQGVGSPLHF. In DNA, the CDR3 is TGTGCCAGCAGCTTAATGGACCAGGGAGTCGGTTCACCCCTCCACTTT.

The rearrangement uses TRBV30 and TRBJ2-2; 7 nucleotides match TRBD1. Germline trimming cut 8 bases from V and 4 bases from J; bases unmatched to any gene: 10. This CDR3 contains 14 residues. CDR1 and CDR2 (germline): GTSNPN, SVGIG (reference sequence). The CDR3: CAQTRGSGTGELFF. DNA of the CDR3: TGTGCCCAAACCAGGGGGTCGGGCACCGGGGAGCTGTTTTTT.

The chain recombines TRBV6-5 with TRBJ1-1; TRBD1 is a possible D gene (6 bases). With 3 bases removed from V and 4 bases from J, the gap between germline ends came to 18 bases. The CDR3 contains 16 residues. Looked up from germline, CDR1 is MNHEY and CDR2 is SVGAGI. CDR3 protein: CASSYLIGGRITEAFF. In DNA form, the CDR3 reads TGTGCCAGCAGTTATCTTATCGGGGGGCGAATCACTGAAGCTTTCTTT.

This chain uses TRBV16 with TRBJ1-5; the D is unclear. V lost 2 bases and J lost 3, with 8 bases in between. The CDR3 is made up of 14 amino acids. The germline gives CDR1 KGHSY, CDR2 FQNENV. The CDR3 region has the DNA TGTGCCAGCAGCCAAGTAGGGCACAATCAGCCCCAGCATTTT. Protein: CASSQVGHNQPQHF. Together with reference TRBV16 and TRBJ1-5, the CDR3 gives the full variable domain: GEEVAQTPKHLVRGEGQKAKLYCAPIKGHSYVFWYQQVLKNEFKFLISFQNENVFDETGMPKERFSAKCLPNSPCSLEIQATKLEDSAVYFCASSQVGHNQPQHFGDGTRLSIL.

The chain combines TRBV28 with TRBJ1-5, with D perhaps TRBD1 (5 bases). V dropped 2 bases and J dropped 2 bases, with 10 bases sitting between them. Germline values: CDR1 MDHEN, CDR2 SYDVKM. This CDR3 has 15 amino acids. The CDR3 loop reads CASSLGGGGNQPQHF. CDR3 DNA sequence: TGTGCCAGCAGTTTAGGCGGGGGTGGCAATCAGCCCCAGCATTTT.

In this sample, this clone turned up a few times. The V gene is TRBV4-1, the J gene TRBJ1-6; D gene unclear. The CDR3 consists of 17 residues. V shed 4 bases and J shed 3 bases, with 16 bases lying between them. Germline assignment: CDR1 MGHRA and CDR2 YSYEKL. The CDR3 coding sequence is TGCGCCAGCAGCCCAAGTATTTCAGGATTCTATAATTCACCCCTCCACTTT. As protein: CASSPSISGFYNSPLHF.

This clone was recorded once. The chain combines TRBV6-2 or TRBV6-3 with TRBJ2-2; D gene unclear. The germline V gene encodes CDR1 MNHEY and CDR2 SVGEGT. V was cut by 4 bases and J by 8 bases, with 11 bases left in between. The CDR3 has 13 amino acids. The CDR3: CASSWAQWGELFF. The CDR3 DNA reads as TGTGCCAGCAGTTGGGCCCAATGGGGGGAGCTGTTTTTT.

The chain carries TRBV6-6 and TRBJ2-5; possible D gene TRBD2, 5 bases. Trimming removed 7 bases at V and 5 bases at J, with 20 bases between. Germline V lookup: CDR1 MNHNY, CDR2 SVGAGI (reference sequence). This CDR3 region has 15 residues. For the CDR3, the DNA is TGTGCCAGCACCCACCCGACGGTACGGAGGGAGACCCAGTACTTC. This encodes CASTHPTVRRETQYF.

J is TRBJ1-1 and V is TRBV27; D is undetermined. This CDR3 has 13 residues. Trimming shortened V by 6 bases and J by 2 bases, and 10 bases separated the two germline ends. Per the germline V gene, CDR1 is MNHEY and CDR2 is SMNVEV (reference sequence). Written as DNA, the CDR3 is TGTGCCAGCAGCCCAGGAGTAAACACTGAAGCTTTCTTT. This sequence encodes CASSPGVNTEAFF.

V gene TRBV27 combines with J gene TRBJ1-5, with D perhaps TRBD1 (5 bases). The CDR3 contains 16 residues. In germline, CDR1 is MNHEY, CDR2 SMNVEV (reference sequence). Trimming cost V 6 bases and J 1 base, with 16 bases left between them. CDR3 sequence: CASSPSGTLSNQPQHF. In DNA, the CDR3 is TGTGCCAGCAGCCCGTCCGGGACCCTCAGCAATCAGCCCCAGCATTTT.

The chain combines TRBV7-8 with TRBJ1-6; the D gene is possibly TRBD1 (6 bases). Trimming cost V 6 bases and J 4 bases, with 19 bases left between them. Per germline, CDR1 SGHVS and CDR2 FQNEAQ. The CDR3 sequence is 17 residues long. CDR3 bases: TGTGCCAGCAGGGCCGGTAGGGGGATAGGGTATAATTCACCCCTCCACTTT. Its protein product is CASRAGRGIGYNSPLHF. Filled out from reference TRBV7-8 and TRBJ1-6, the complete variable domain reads GAGVSQSPRYKVAKRGQDVALRCDPISGHVSLFWYQQALGQGPEFLTYFQNEAQLDKSGLPSDRFFAERPEGSVSTLKIQRTQQEDSAVYLCASRAGRGIGYNSPLHFGNGTRLTVT.